This TCR beta chain was retrieved from a study of T cell changes during pregnancy in multiple sclerosis. The V gene's germline CDR1 is MDHEN and CDR2 SYDVKM. The CDR3 runs to 13 residues. Trimming shortened V by 3 bases and J by 3 bases, and 6 bases separated the two germline ends. Libraries were prepared by immunoSEQ multiplex PCR; TCRdb keeps only in-frame clonotypes and omits some of them. The table records 95,000 to 100,000 clones, about 91% of them present only once. The V and J genes are TRBV28 and TRBJ1-5, with D hard to call. The source was peripheral blood, collected after pregnancy. The sequence derives from a female donor in good health, enrolled as a control in a pregnancy study. As DNA, the CDR3 is TGTGCCAGCAGTTTTCGACTCAATCAGCCCCAGCATTTT. Its protein is CASSFRLNQPQHF. The full variable domain, in which reference TRBV28 and TRBJ1-5 provide the parts outside the CDR3, is DVKVTQSSRYLVKRTGEKVFLECVQDMDHENMFWYRQDPGLGLRLIYFSYDVKMKEKGDIPEGYSVSREKKERFSLILESASTNQTSMYLCASSFRLNQPQHFGDGTRLSIL.